This T cell receptor (beta chain) came from a study of control samples from healthy donors and cancer patients. The CDR3 has 17 residues. Germline CDR1 is KGHSH and CDR2 is LQKENI. After removal of 1 base from V and 3 bases from J, the junction contained 9 bases not matched to a gene. Sequencing used immunoSEQ multiplex PCR; TCRdb keeps in-frame clones, though not all of them. This table holds some 190,000 clones, approximately 90% found once. With respect to this clone: Other nucleotide sequences from this sample produce the same CDR3.

The V gene is TRBV18, the J gene TRBJ2-1; 7 bases align to TRBD2. The TCR was taken from a man aged 30-40 years in good health. The material sequenced was blood. This CDR3 reads CASSPLASGGVYNEQFF. CDR3 coding DNA: TGTGCCAGCTCACCACTGGCTAGTGGGGGGGTCTACAATGAGCAGTTCTTC.